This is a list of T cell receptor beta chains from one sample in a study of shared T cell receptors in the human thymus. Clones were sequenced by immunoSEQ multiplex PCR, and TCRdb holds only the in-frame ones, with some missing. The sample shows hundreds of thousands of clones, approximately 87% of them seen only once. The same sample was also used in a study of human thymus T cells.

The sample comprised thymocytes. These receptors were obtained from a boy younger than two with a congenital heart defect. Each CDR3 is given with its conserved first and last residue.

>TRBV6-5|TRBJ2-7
CASSYSRDSSSYEQYF
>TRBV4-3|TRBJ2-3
CASSSTSGRPFVQYF
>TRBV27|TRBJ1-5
CASSGRSRNQPQHF
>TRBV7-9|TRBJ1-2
CASTVVNRERDGYTF
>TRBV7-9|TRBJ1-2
CASSTNDYGYTF
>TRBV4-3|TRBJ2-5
CASSQKSGRGGQRETGTQYF
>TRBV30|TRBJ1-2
CAWSRTSGSNYGYTF
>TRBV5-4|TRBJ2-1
CASSPSLAGSYNEQFF
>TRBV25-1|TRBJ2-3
CATRDRGTDTQYF
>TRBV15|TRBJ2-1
CATSTEHPGRGGYEQFF
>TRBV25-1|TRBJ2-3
CASSEYPPGDTDTQYF
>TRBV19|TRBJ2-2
CASKEQGANTGELFF
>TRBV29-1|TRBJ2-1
CSVDPLGLAGGSYNEQFF
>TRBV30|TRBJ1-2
CAGQGLISYGYTF
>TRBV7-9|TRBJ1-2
CASSLEEGHNYGYTF
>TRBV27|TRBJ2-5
CASSPGLTQETQYF
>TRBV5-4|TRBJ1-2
CASSGQTGRNYGYTF
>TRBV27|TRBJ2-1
CASSLTGNNEQFF
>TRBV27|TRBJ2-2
CASSRGGTGATGELFF
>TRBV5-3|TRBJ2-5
CARSPPPSVCLETQYF
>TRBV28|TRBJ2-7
CASRPPQGTHFGEQYF
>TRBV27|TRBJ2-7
CASRTGSSYEQYF
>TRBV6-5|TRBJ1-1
CASSYQAGRNTEAFF
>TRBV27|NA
CASSLVGQGYHEQYF
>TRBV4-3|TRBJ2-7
CASSQDLRTGGHEQYF
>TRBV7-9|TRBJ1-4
CASSCYGQGGEKLFF
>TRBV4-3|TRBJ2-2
CASSPSRVNTGELFF
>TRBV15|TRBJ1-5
CATSRQGAQPCNQPQHF
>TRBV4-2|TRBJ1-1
CASSQDFSDEECDAFF
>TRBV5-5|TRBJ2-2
CASSVSGSHTGELFF
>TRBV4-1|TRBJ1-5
CASSQDPLPDSMATSNQPQHF
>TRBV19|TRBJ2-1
CASSMGPPRTSGRNNEQFF
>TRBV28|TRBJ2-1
CASRAYHSGLANEQFF
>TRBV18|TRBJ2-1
CASSPPSSGSGLGQFF
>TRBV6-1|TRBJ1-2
CATKNDKPPNYGYTF
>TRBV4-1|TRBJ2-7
CVRSASGSGNEQYF
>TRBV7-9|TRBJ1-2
CASSPGTGVGPRDYGYTF
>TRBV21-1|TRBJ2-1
CASSYQPGRSYNEQFF
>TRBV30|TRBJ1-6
CAWRPPTVRGMGPNNSPLHF
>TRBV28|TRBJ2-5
CASTLMAGRETQYF
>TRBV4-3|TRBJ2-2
CASSQLEDSGELFF
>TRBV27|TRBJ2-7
CASSLFYPGTSRLYEQYF